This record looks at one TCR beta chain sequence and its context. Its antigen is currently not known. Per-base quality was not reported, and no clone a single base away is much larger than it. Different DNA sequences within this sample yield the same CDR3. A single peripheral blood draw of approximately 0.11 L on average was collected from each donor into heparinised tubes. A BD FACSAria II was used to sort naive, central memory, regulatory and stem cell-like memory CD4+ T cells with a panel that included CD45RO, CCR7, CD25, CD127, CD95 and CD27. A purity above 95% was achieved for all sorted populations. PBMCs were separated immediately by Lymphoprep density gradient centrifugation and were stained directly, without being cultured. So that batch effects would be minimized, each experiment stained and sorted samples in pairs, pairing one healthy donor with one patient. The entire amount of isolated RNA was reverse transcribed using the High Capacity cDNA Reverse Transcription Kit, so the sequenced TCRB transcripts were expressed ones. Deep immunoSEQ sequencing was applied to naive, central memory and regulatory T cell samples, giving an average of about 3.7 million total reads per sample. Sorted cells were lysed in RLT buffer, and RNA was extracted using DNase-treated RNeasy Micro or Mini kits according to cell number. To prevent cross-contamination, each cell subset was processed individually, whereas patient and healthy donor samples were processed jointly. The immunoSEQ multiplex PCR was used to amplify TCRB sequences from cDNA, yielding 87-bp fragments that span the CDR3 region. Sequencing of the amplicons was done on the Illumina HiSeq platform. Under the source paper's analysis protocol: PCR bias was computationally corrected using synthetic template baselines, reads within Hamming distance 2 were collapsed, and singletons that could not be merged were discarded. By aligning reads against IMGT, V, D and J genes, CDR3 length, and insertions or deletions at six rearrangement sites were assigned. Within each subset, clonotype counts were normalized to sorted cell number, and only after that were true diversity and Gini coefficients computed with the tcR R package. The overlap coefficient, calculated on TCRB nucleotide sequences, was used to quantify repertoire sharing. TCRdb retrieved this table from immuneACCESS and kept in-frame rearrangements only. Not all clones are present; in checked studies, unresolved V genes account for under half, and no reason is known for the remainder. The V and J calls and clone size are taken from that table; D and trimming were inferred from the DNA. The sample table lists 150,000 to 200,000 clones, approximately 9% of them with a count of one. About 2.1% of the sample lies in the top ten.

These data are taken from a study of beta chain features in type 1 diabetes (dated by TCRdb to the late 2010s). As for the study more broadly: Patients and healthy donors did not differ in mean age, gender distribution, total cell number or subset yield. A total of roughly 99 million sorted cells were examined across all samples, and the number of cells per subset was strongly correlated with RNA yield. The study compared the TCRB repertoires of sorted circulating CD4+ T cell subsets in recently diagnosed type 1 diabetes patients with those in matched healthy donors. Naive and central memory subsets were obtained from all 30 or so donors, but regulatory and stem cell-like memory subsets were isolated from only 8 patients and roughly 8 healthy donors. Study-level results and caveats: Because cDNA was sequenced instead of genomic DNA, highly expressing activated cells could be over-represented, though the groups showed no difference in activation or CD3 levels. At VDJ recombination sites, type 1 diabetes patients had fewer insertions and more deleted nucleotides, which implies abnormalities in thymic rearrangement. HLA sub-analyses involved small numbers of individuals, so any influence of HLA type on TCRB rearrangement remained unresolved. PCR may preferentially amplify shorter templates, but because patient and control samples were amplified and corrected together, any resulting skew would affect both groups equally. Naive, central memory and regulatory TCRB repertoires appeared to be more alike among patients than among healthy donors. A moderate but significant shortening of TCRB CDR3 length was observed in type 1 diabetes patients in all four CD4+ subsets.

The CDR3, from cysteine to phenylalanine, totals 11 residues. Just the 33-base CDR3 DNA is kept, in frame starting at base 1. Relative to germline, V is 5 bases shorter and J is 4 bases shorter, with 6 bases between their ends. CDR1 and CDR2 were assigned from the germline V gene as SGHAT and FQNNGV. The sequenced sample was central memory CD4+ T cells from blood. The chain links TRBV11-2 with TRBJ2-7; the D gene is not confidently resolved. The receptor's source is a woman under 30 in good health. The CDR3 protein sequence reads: CASSRSYEQYF. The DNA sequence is TGTGCCAGCAGCCGGAGTTACGAGCAGTACTTC.